The present entry profiles one T cell receptor beta chain with its context. Its matching antigen is unknown. This record belongs to a study of T cells in Graves' hyperthyroidism and ophthalmopathy. Overall study findings and caveats: Blood also showed most of the thyroid clonotypes that were expanded above 0.001.

This CDR3 is 12 amino acids long. Trimming took 3 bases from V and 3 from J, leaving 8 bases between them. The V gene's germline CDR1 is SQVTM and CDR2 ANQGSEA. RNA transcripts were the template for amplifying TCR beta CDR3 regions. RT-PCR in the first round (using the HTBI primer set) targeted the TCR CDR3. TCRdb ran MiXCR on the multiplex PCR reads and lists one entry per CDR3 protein. Of about 560,000 distinct CDR3 sequences listed, approximately 15% are singletons. Material for sequencing was blood. The sequence was collected from a woman between 18 and 29 years old with Graves' hyperthyroidism. The V and J genes are TRBV29-1 and TRBJ1-2; no clear D gene. The CDR3 sequence: CSVDVVDYGYTF. Here the CDR3 DNA reads TGCAGCGTTGATGTCGTTGACTATGGCTACACCTTC.